Following are 10 T cell receptor beta chains from one sample sequenced in a study of vaccination effects on CD4 cells after COVID-19. What these receptors recognize is not known. Method: immunoSEQ multiplex PCR; TCRdb's copy keeps in-frame clones and lacks some. Of just over 30,000 clones listed, roughly 62% are singletons. Using viral peptide pools, the ViraFEST assay grew out antigen-specific CD4+ T cells prior to sequencing. Cells that had been cultured for roughly eleven days were the source of isolated CD4+ T cells. Sequenced here: CD4+ T cells from PBMCs cultured with HCoV-229E spike peptides, sampled before COVID-19 vaccination. The source is a human donor who received a COVID-19 vaccine.

The chain uses TRBV24-1 and TRBJ2-3; 10 bases agree with TRBD2. The CDR3 spans 15 residues. Germline CDR1 reads KGHDR; CDR2 reads SFDVKD. Trimming removed 9 bases from V and 6 bases from J; junction bases left unmatched: 11. The CDR3: CATVSSGSSPDTQYF. CDR3 nucleotide sequence: TGTGCCACCGTTTCTAGCGGGAGCTCTCCCGATACGCAGTATTTT.

The V gene is TRBV19, the J gene TRBJ1-4; TRBD1 aligns across 8 bases. This CDR3 region has 14 residues. Germline assignment: CDR1 LNHDA and CDR2 SQIVND (reference sequence). The trim removed 4 bases at V and 2 bases at J, leaving 0 bases unmatched. CDR3 loop: CASSRTGTNEKLFF. CDR3 coding DNA: TGTGCCAGTAGTAGGACAGGGACTAATGAAAAACTGTTTTTT.

The chain couples TRBV7-9 to TRBJ1-1; no clear D gene. V lost 2 bases and J lost 0, with 10 bases in between. Germline CDR1 SEHNR, CDR2 FQNEAQ (reference sequence). The CDR3 consists of 15 residues. DNA for the CDR3: TGTGCCAGCAGCTTATCAAGCACCATGAACACTGAAGCTTTCTTT. Its protein product is CASSLSSTMNTEAFF.

The chain links TRBV7-2 to TRBJ1-2; a possible D gene is TRBD1 (6 bases). The CDR3 contains 14 residues. V lost 5 bases and J lost 4, with 14 bases in between. Germline assignment: CDR1 SGHTA and CDR2 FQGNSA. This CDR3 is CASSPRQAPYGYTF. CDR3 coding DNA: TGTGCCAGCAGCCCCCGACAGGCGCCCTATGGCTACACCTTC.

The rearrangement joins TRBV5-5 to TRBJ2-2; D is possibly TRBD2 (5 bases). Germline V gives CDR1 SGHKS, CDR2 YYEKEE (reference sequence). The ends were cut back, 0 bases at V and 4 bases at J, with 16 bases in the middle. This CDR3 has 17 residues. CDR3 protein: CASSLAQAGGFTGELFF. The CDR3 DNA sequence: TGTGCCAGCAGCTTGGCCCAGGCAGGAGGATTCACCGGGGAGCTGTTTTTT.

The chain is built from TRBV5-1 and TRBJ2-2; 10 bases line up with TRBD2. V gave up 4 bases and J gave up 0 bases; unmatched junction bases: 3. Germline CDR1 and CDR2: SGHRS and YFSETQ. The CDR3 loop spans 16 amino acids. The CDR3 spells CASSLTSGANTGELFF. The CDR3 DNA reads TGCGCCAGCAGCCTTACTAGCGGGGCGAACACCGGGGAGCTGTTTTTT.

This chain joins TRBV19 and TRBJ2-2, with TRBD2 matching 8 bases. The CDR3 runs to 17 residues. J gave up 3 bases and V 10 bases, and 16 bases lay outside the gene matches. Germline V gene sequence: CDR1 LNHDA, CDR2 SQIVND (reference sequence). The DNA of the CDR3 is TGTGCCACCCCTCTCGAGCGAGCGGGAGCCGACACCGGGGAGCTGTTTTTT. It specifies CATPLERAGADTGELFF.

This chain links TRBV6-5 with TRBJ2-1; 15 nucleotides agree with TRBD2. Trimming removed 10 bases from V and 5 bases from J; junction bases left unmatched: 6. Per the germline V gene, CDR1 is MNHEY and CDR2 is SVGAGI. The CDR3 length is 15 residues. In nucleotides, the CDR3 is TGTGCCACCGGGACTAGCGGGGGGCGACACAATGAGCAGTTCTTC. It translates to CATGTSGGRHNEQFF.

This chain uses TRBV5-4 with TRBJ2-3, with TRBD1 as a possible D gene (6 bases). V lost 2 bases to trimming and J lost 1 base, with 17 bases between them. The CDR3 contains 17 residues. Germline V gene data show CDR1 as SGHNT and CDR2 as YYREEE (reference sequence). The CDR3 DNA is TGTGCCAGCAGCTTCTATATGGCAGGGGTTGGCACAGATACGCAGTATTTT. Residues: CASSFYMAGVGTDTQYF.

The CDR3 spells CASSIRGINEKLFF. CDR3 nucleotide sequence: TGTGCCAGCTCAATCAGGGGGATTAATGAAAAACTGTTTTTT. This chain links TRBV18 with TRBJ1-4; 7 bases match TRBD1. This CDR3 has 14 residues. The V segment lost 5 bases and the J segment 4 bases; nucleotides outside the gene matches: 4. Germline V gene lookup returns CDR1 KGHSH and CDR2 LQKENI.